This T cell receptor beta chain was sequenced for a study of blood T cell repertoires in COVID-19. For the study at large: COVID-19 samples from acute and convalescent phases originated in the United States, Italy and Spain. Sample material is recorded as cDNA or gDNA derived from T cells, B-cell-depleted T cells, or PBMCs.

This CDR3 is 15 amino acids long. Trimming removed 1 base at V and 0 bases at J, with 11 bases between. Study processing details: Cell counts per sample came from amplifying reference gene primers. TCRdb's table, derived via immunoSEQ multiplex PCR, lists solely in-frame clones and lacks some. Clone size and V and J calls were adopted from that table, with D and trimming inferred from the DNA. The table records about 74,000 clones, around 90% of them present only once. The chain joins TRBV5-3 to TRBJ2-7; D gene uncertain. TRBV5-3 is given ORF status, its function remaining uncertain. The source is a human donor in a cohort sampled during active COVID-19. Sample: peripheral blood. The DNA of the CDR3 is TGTGCCAGAAGCTTGTATGTCGTTAGCTCCTACGAGCAGTACTTC. As protein: CARSLYVVSSYEQYF.